The 10 T cell receptor beta chains below come from one sample, sequenced in a study of T cells in Graves' hyperthyroidism and ophthalmopathy (dated by TCRdb to about 2019). The library relied on multiplex PCR. Sequenced on an Illumina HiSeq 2000. The TCR beta CDR3 regions were amplified from RNA transcripts. For the first round of RT-PCR on the TCR CDR3, the HTBI primer set was used together with the Qiagen OneStep RT-PCR kit. TCRdb handled the public reads itself, with Q25 trimming in fastp and clone calling in MiXCR, and kept productive beta chains. Merged by CDR3 protein, the rows form single entries marked with the most common genes and DNA. This sample comprises about 400,000 distinct CDR3 sequences, over 12% of them detected only once. 25% to 30% of the sample goes to the ten largest clones. The sample comprised blood. Receptors originate from a man aged 50-59 years with Graves' ophthalmopathy.

This clonotype was counted between two and nine times. The chain employs TRBV19 and TRBJ2-2; D gene uncertain. V gave up 4 bases and J gave up 6 bases, with 12 bases separating them. The CDR3 runs to 14 residues. From germline, CDR1 is LNHDA and CDR2 SQIVND (reference sequence). The CDR3 nucleotides are TGTGCCAGTAGTAGGGCCAAAGGAGCCGGGGAGCTGTTTTTT. Protein: CASSRAKGAGELFF.

This clonotype was found many times. DNA for the CDR3: TGTGCCTGGAGTGTAGTATCGTCGGCCGGGGAGCTGTTTTTT. Encoded protein: CAWSVVSSAGELFF. This chain connects TRBV30 to TRBJ2-2; D unclear. The CDR3 loop spans 14 amino acids. V was pared by 0 bases and J by 6 bases, with 11 bases between. Germline V gene lookup returns CDR1 GTSNPN and CDR2 SVGIG (reference sequence).

This chain connects TRBV20-1 to TRBJ2-4; 8 bases agree with TRBD2. This CDR3 spans 13 amino acids. Germline V CDR1 and CDR2: DFQATT, SNEGSKA (reference sequence). After removal of 6 bases from V and 6 bases from J, the junction contained 7 bases not matched to a gene. The chain's CDR3 is CSAERETGNIQYF. The CDR3 DNA reads as TGCAGTGCGGAGCGGGAGACGGGAAACATTCAGTACTTC.

This rearrangement joins TRBV27 to TRBJ1-6; perhaps TRBD1 as D (6 bases). Germline assignment: CDR1 MNHEY and CDR2 SMNVEV (reference sequence). V was clipped by 3 bases and J by 0 bases, with 15 bases between them. This CDR3 has 18 amino acids. The CDR3 is CASSLTGRMSSYNSPLHF. CDR3 coding DNA: TGTGCCAGCAGTTTGACAGGTCGGATGAGCTCCTATAATTCACCCCTCCACTTT.

The chain has TRBV20-1 and TRBJ2-5; TRBD2 might be the D (5 bases). The V and J ends lost 6 bases and 2 bases respectively, with 16 bases between them. The CDR3 has 14 amino acids. The germline V gene encodes CDR1 DFQATT and CDR2 SNEGSKA (reference sequence). The CDR3 loop reads CSARRGLGQETQYF. As DNA, the CDR3 is TGCAGTGCCAGACGAGGACTGGGGCAAGAGACCCAGTACTTC.

At least ten counts were recorded for this clonotype. This sequence joins TRBV3-1 and TRBJ2-1; 12 bases fit TRBD2. The CDR3 extends over 15 amino acids. Germline V CDR1 and CDR2: LGHDT, YNNKEL (reference sequence). V shed 1 base, J shed 6 bases, and the junction held 1 base outside the gene matches. The CDR3 DNA sequence: TGTGCCAGCAGCCAAGCTAGCGGGAGGGTCAATGAGCAGTTCTTC. The encoded protein is CASSQASGRVNEQFF.

This clonotype was counted ten times or more. This rearrangement joins TRBV7-8 to TRBJ1-2, with D unresolved. From germline, CDR1 is SGHVS and CDR2 FQNEAQ. Trimming removed 5 bases from V and 0 bases from J, with 13 bases in between. The CDR3 is made up of 15 amino acids. The CDR3 sequence is CASSAQVKPNYGYTF. CDR3 DNA sequence: TGTGCCAGCAGCGCCCAGGTTAAGCCTAACTATGGCTACACCTTC.

This clonotype appeared many times. The rearrangement joins TRBV11-3 to TRBJ1-1; D remains ambiguous. Trimming pared 7 bases from V and 8 bases from J, leaving 14 bases between. This CDR3 is built from 12 residues. Per germline, CDR1 SGHNT and CDR2 YENEEA. CDR3 loop: CASTSSFPEAFF. The CDR3 DNA is TGTGCCAGCACCTCATCCTTTCCAGAAGCTTTCTTT.

About this clonotype itself: This sequence may be a read error, since a much larger clone differs from it by one base. The J gene is TRBJ1-1, the V gene TRBV4-1; TRBD1 agrees at 7 bases. Per the germline V gene, CDR1 is MGHRA and CDR2 is YSYEKL. This CDR3 comprises 16 residues. CDR3 region: CTSSQGPGQMNTEAFF. In DNA form, the CDR3 reads TGCACCAGCAGCCAAGGGCCGGGACAGATGAACACTGAAGCTTTCTTT.

This clonotype has a count of ten or more. The gene calls are TRBV29-1 and TRBJ1-1; the match to TRBD1 covers 9 bases. There are 12 residues in the CDR3. Germline V CDR1 and CDR2: SQVTM, ANQGSEA. The junction had 1 base not matched to a gene; V was cut back by 6 bases and J by 2 bases. CDR3 bases: TGCAGCGTGGGACAGGGTAACACTGAAGCTTTCTTT. Its translation is CSVGQGNTEAFF.